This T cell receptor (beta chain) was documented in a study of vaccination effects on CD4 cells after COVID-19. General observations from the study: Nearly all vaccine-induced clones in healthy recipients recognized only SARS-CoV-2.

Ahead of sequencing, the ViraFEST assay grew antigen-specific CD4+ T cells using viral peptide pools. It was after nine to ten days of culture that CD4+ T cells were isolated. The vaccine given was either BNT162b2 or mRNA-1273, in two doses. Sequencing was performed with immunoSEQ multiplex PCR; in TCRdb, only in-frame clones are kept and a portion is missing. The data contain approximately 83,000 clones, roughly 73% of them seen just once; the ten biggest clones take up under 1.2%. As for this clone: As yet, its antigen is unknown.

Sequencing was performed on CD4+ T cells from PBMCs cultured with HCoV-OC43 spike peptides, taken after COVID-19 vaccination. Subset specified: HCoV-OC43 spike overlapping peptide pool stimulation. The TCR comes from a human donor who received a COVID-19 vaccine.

The CDR3 sequence: CATGRYTGELFF. In DNA, the CDR3 is TGTGCAACCGGCCGGTACACCGGGGAGCTGTTTTTT. V gene TRBV27 combines with J gene TRBJ2-2; D gene uncertain. The germline gives CDR1 MNHEY, CDR2 SMNVEV (reference sequence). The CDR3 extends over 12 amino acids.